Presented here are 23 T cell receptor beta chains from one specimen sequenced in a study of cytomegalovirus exposure and HLA in healthy donors. Sequencing was performed with immunoSEQ multiplex PCR; in TCRdb, only in-frame clones are kept and a portion is missing. Seen here are 250,000 to 350,000 clones, 86% observed once, and the top ten hold approximately 0.84%. Material for sequencing was PBMCs. The receptors originated from a woman aged 18-29 years in good health and CMV-seronegative.

The chain links TRBV10-3 to TRBJ1-3; D may be TRBD1 (6 bases). The CDR3 runs 16 residues. The V end lost 3 bases, the J end lost 0 bases, and 12 bases lay between the germline ends. Germline V lookup: CDR1 ENHRY, CDR2 SYGVKD. The CDR3 DNA is TGTGCCATCAGTGACGGACAGCCCCTCTCTGGAAACACCATATATTTT. Amino acid sequence: CAISDGQPLSGNTIYF.

The gene calls are TRBV27 and TRBJ2-3; TRBD2 agrees at 8 bases. Trimming took 7 bases from V and 3 from J; bases not matched to a gene: 15. Germline CDR1 MNHEY, CDR2 SMNVEV (reference sequence). The CDR3 is made up of 17 amino acids. CDR3 nucleotides: TGTGCCAGCACCCCGGGAGGGTGGGAGGCTTATACAGATACGCAGTATTTT. Translation: CASTPGGWEAYTDTQYF.

The V and J genes are TRBV9 and TRBJ1-1, with a weak D call TRBD1 (5 bases). The CDR3 is made up of 16 amino acids. The germline V gene encodes CDR1 SGDLS and CDR2 YYNGEE. Trimming removed 4 bases at V and 0 bases at J, with 16 bases between. The CDR3 DNA sequence: TGTGCCAGCAGCCCTTGGGGGGGGTCGTTGAACACTGAAGCTTTCTTT. Translation gives CASSPWGGSLNTEAFF.

This rearrangement joins TRBV4-2 to TRBJ1-4; TRBD1 might be the D (5 bases). Trimming left V 3 bases short and J 8 bases short, with 19 bases between. CDR1 is LGHNA and CDR2 is YNFKEQ in the germline V gene. The CDR3 has 16 residues. The CDR3: CASSQAGQGTGEKLFF. The CDR3 DNA is TGTGCCAGCAGCCAGGCTGGGCAGGGTACAGGAGAAAAACTGTTTTTT.

The V and J genes are TRBV5-4 and TRBJ2-5; TRBD1 aligns across 9 bases. Germline assignment: CDR1 SGHNT and CDR2 YYREEE (reference sequence). The ends lost 4 bases at V and 4 bases at J; junction bases unmatched: 5. The CDR3 spans 14 residues. CDR3 sequence reads: CASSAGQGRETQYF. In DNA form, the CDR3 reads TGTGCCAGCAGCGCCGGACAGGGGAGAGAGACCCAGTACTTC.

The J gene is TRBJ2-7, the V gene TRBV25-1, with TRBD1 identical over 9 bases. Trimming at V came to 7 bases and at J to 3 bases, leaving 7 bases not matched to a gene. The CDR3 has 14 residues. The V gene's germline CDR1 is MGHDK and CDR2 SYGVNS. For the CDR3, the DNA is TGTGCCAGCACCCACGGGACAGGGCTCTACGAGCAGTACTTC. Translated, it gives CASTHGTGLYEQYF.

The chain combines TRBV7-6 with TRBJ2-5; the match to TRBD2 covers 8 bases. Germline V CDR1 and CDR2: SGHVS, FNYEAQ. This CDR3 comprises 13 residues. V lost 3 bases, J lost 10 bases, and 7 bases stayed unmatched. The CDR3 sequence: CASSLWPGGDQYF. CDR3 sequence (DNA): TGTGCCAGCAGCTTGTGGCCGGGAGGGGACCAGTACTTC.

This clone was observed a single time. The rearrangement uses TRBV4-3 and TRBJ2-7, with D possibly being TRBD1 (5 bases). The V gene's germline CDR1 is LGHNA and CDR2 YSLEER. This CDR3 has 17 residues. V gave up 4 bases and J gave up 3 bases, with 22 bases separating them. This CDR3 reads CASSRQLSTRVDYEQYF. The CDR3 DNA sequence: TGCGCCAGCAGCCGGCAATTAAGTACCAGGGTGGACTACGAGCAGTACTTC.

Only one count was recorded for this clone. V is TRBV27 and J is TRBJ2-7; possibly TRBD1 for D (5 bases). Per the germline V gene, CDR1 is MNHEY and CDR2 is SMNVEV (reference sequence). This CDR3 has 13 amino acids. The V end was cut by 3 bases, the J end by 3 bases, with 9 bases between. CDR3 coding DNA: TGTGCCAGCAGTTTGAAGGGGAACTACGAGCAGTACTTC. Encoded protein: CASSLKGNYEQYF.

This clone was recorded only once. The chain has TRBV15 and TRBJ1-1; D is uncertain. The CDR3 runs to 14 residues. Germline V gives CDR1 LNHNV, CDR2 YYDKDF (reference sequence). V lost 5 bases and J lost 4, with 14 bases in between. The CDR3 sequence is CATSPRRGPTEAFF. Here the CDR3 DNA reads TGTGCCACCAGCCCACGACGCGGGCCCACTGAAGCTTTCTTT.

The chain couples TRBV5-4 to TRBJ1-1; D unresolved. Germline V lookup: CDR1 SGHNT, CDR2 YYREEE (reference sequence). The CDR3 runs to 12 residues. Trimming stripped 2 bases from V and 7 bases from J, with 9 bases between. In DNA, the CDR3 is TGTGCCAGCAGCTTCCGTCAGGATGAAGCTTTCTTT. Amino acid sequence: CASSFRQDEAFF.

V gene TRBV6-5 combines with J gene TRBJ1-5, with 8 nucleotides matching TRBD1. Germline values: CDR1 MNHEY, CDR2 SVGAGI. The CDR3 has 14 residues. V trimming: 6 bases; J trimming: 6 bases; junction bases outside the gene matches: 7. The CDR3: CASSSTGQAQPQHF. The CDR3 DNA sequence: TGTGCCAGCAGCTCCACGGGACAGGCTCAGCCCCAGCATTTT.

The chain joins TRBV5-4 to TRBJ1-2; unclear D gene. From germline, CDR1 is SGHNT and CDR2 YYREEE (reference sequence). This CDR3 spans 14 amino acids. V dropped 3 bases and J dropped 1 base, with 10 bases sitting between them. This chain's CDR3 is CASSWETVNYGYTF. The CDR3 nucleotides are TGTGCCAGCAGCTGGGAGACGGTTAACTATGGCTACACCTTC.

The chain is built from TRBV6-6 and TRBJ2-2, with D possibly being TRBD2 (5 bases). The CDR3 is 16 amino acids. Germline V gene data show CDR1 as MNHNY and CDR2 as SVGAGI (reference sequence). The germline V and J ends were trimmed by 0 bases and 4 bases, with 12 bases remaining between them. CDR3 protein: CASSYSSGSGTGELFF. The DNA of the CDR3 is TGTGCCAGCAGTTACTCGAGTGGGAGCGGCACCGGGGAGCTGTTTTTT.

The V and J genes are TRBV30 and TRBJ1-3; perhaps TRBD1 as D (5 bases). V gave up 1 base and J gave up 4 bases, with 5 bases separating them. In germline, CDR1 is GTSNPN, CDR2 SVGIG (reference sequence). The CDR3 runs 12 residues. For the CDR3, the DNA is TGTGCCTGGAGTGGGGGCGGAAACACCATATATTTT. It specifies CAWSGGGNTIYF.

V and J are TRBV7-8 and TRBJ2-5; D remains ambiguous. Germline values: CDR1 SGHVS, CDR2 FQNEAQ. With 4 bases removed from V and 2 bases from J, the gap between germline ends came to 23 bases. The CDR3 runs to 18 residues. The CDR3 bases are TGTGCCAGCAGCTGGCCCACAGCCCAGGCGCGAGTTCAAGAGACCCAGTACTTC. Its protein product is CASSWPTAQARVQETQYF.

This chain joins TRBV18 and TRBJ2-7; the match to TRBD1 covers 7 bases. The junction had 6 bases not matched to a gene; V was cut back by 4 bases and J by 6 bases. The germline V gene has CDR1 KGHSH and CDR2 LQKENI. The CDR3 loop spans 13 amino acids. Here the CDR3 reads CASSLGRGREQYF. The CDR3 DNA reads TGTGCCAGCTCACTTGGTAGGGGGCGCGAGCAGTACTTC.

The chain links TRBV25-1 to TRBJ1-5; 8 nucleotides align to TRBD1. The CDR3 totals 15 residues. Germline V CDR1 and CDR2: MGHDK, SYGVNS. With V trimmed by 4 bases and J by 4 bases, 6 bases remained unmatched. CDR3 bases: TGTGCCAGCAGTGCATTAGGACAGGGAAATCAGCCCCAGCATTTT. This sequence encodes CASSALGQGNQPQHF.

This clone has more than one count but fewer than ten. The rearrangement links TRBV10-2 to TRBJ1-2; D not certain. CDR3 length: 14 amino acids. Germline V gene sequence: CDR1 WSHSY, CDR2 SAAADI. Between the trimmed V and J ends, which lost 8 bases and 2 bases, there was a span of 15 bases. The CDR3 here is CASAPAGANYGYTF. In DNA, the CDR3 is TGCGCCAGCGCGCCAGCAGGTGCAAACTATGGCTACACCTTC.

This clone was seen a handful of times. This rearrangement joins TRBV29-1 to TRBJ1-5; a weak D match, TRBD1 (5 bases). Germline V CDR1 and CDR2: SQVTM, ANQGSEA. The CDR3 consists of 13 residues. Between the trimmed V and J ends, which lost 5 bases and 7 bases, there was a span of 15 bases. CDR3 nucleotide sequence: TGCAGCGTTAGTCGGGGGTTGGAACAGCCCCAGCATTTT. Protein product: CSVSRGLEQPQHF.

The chain has TRBV4-3 and TRBJ2-1; D is perhaps TRBD2 (6 bases). V was pared by 0 bases and J by 7 bases, with 10 bases between. The CDR3 consists of 14 residues. Per germline, CDR1 LGHNA and CDR2 YSLEER. The CDR3: CASSQDPGSNEQFF. The DNA of the CDR3 is TGCGCCAGCAGCCAAGATCCCGGGAGTAATGAGCAGTTCTTC.

The rearrangement joins TRBV7-2 to TRBJ2-1; D is possibly TRBD1 (5 bases). Germline V CDR1 and CDR2: SGHTA, FQGNSA. The CDR3 runs 15 residues. Trimming removed 2 bases at V and 6 bases at J, with 14 bases between. The CDR3 region has the DNA TGTGCCAGCAGCTTACAGCTTTCTCAGGGCAATGAGCAGTTCTTC. This translates into CASSLQLSQGNEQFF.

V and J are TRBV7-3 and TRBJ2-1, with a weak D call TRBD2 (6 bases). CDR1 and CDR2 from the germline V gene are SGHTA and FQGTGA. V lost 3 bases and J 4 bases, leaving 10 bases between the germline ends. This CDR3 has 14 amino acids. As DNA, the CDR3 is TGTGCCAGCAGCTTCGGGACTTTATACAATGAGCAGTTCTTC. Protein product: CASSFGTLYNEQFF.